This T cell receptor (beta chain) was obtained from a study of beta chain features in type 1 diabetes. In the study overall: The study found patients and healthy donors alike in age, gender and cell yields.

Expressed TCRB transcripts were sequenced because the isolated RNA had all been reverse transcribed beforehand. Profiling relied on immunoSEQ multiplex PCR, and the TCRdb table lists in-frame clones only, not all of them. The repertoire holds 200,000 to 250,000 clones, with roughly 15% as singletons. The V end lost 3 bases, the J end lost 5 bases, and 13 bases lay between the germline ends. Per germline, CDR1 LNHDA and CDR2 SQIVND (reference sequence). The CDR3 sequence is 14 residues long. This sequence originates from a woman aged 40 to 49 in good health. Sequenced: naive CD4+ T cells from blood. The chain links TRBV19 to TRBJ1-2, with D perhaps matching TRBD1 (5 bases). The CDR3 region is CASSMGPGRYGYTF. The CDR3, as DNA: TGTGCCAGTAGTATGGGTCCAGGGAGGTATGGCTACACCTTC.